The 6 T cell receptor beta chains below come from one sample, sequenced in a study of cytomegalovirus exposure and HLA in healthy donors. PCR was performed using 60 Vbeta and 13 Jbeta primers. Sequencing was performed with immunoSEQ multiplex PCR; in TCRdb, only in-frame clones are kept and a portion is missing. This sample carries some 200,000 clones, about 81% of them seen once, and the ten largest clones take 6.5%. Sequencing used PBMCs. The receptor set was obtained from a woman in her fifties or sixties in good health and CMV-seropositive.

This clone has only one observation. CDR3 DNA sequence: TGTGCCAGCAGCCGAGGGGGGTTAGCGGGAGGGATTGGGGAGACCCAGTACTTC. This encodes CASSRGGLAGGIGETQYF. The chain combines TRBV7-2 with TRBJ2-5, with 11 bases identical to TRBD2. In germline, CDR1 is SGHTA, CDR2 FQGNSA. J lost 5 bases, V lost 5 bases, and 16 bases had no gene match. CDR3 length equals 18 residues.

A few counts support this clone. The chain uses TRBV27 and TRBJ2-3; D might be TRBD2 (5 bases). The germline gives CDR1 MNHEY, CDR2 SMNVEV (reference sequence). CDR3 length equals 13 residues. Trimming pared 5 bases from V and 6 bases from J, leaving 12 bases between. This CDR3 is CASSPTSPDTQYF. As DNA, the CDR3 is TGTGCCAGCAGTCCAACTAGTCCCGATACGCAGTATTTT.

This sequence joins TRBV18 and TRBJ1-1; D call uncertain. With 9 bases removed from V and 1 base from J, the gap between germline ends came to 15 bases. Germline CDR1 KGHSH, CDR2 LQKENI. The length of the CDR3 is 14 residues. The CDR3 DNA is TGTGCCAGTCACCCTAAAGGAGCGAACACTGAAGCTTTCTTT. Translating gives CASHPKGANTEAFF.

CDR3: CAISPTPGSSEKLFF. The CDR3 DNA follows: TGTGCCATCAGCCCCACCCCCGGGAGCTCGGAAAAACTGTTTTTT. The chain carries TRBV10-3 and TRBJ1-4; D uncertain. CDR3 length: 15 residues. The V gene lost 6 bases and the J gene lost 8 bases, with 19 bases spanning the gap. The germline V gene has CDR1 ENHRY and CDR2 SYGVKD.

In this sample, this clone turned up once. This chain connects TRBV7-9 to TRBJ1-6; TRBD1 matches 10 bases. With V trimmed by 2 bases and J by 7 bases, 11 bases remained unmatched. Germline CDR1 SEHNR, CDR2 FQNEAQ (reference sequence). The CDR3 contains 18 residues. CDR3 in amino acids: CASSLSPGQGVANSPLHF. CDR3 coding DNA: TGTGCCAGCAGCTTATCTCCCGGACAGGGGGTTGCAAATTCACCCCTCCACTTT.

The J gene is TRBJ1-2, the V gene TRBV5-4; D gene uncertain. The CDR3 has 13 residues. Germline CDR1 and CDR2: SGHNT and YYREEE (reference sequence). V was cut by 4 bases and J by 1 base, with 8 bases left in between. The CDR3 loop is CASSLRDNYGYTF. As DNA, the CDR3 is TGTGCCAGCAGCCTGAGGGATAACTATGGCTACACCTTC.